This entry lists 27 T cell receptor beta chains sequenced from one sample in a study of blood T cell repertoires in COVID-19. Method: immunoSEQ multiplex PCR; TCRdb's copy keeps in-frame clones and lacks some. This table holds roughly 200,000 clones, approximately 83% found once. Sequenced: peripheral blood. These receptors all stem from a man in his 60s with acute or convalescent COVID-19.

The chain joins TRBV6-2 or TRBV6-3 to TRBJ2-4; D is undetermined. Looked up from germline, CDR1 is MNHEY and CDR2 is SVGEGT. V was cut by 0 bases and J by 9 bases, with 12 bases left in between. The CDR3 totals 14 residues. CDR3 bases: TGTGCCAGCAGTTACTCGGTGCAGGTGGTCATTCAGTACTTC. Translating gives CASSYSVQVVIQYF.

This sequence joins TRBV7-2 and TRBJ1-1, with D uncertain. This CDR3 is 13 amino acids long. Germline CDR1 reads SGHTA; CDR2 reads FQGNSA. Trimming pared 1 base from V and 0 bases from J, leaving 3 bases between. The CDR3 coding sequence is TGTGCCAGCAGCTTAGATATGAACACTGAAGCTTTCTTT. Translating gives CASSLDMNTEAFF.

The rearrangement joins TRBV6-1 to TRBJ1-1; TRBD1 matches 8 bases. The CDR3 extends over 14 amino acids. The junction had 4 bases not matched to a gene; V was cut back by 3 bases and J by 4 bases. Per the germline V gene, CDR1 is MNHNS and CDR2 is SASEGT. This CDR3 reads CASSDRGQVTEAFF. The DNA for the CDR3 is TGTGCCAGCAGTGACAGGGGGCAAGTCACTGAAGCTTTCTTT.

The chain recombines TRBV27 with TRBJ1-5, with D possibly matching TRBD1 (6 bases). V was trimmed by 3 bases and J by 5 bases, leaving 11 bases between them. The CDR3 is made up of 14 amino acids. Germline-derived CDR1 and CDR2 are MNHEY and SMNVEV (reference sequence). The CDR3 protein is CASSLGQDYQPQHF. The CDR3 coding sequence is TGTGCCAGCAGTTTGGGACAAGACTATCAGCCCCAGCATTTT.

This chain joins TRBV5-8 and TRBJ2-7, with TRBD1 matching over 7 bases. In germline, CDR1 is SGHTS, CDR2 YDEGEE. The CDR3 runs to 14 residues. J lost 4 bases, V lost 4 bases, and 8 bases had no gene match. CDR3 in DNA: TGTGCCAGCAGCCCCGGGACAGATACTTACGAGCAGTACTTC. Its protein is CASSPGTDTYEQYF.

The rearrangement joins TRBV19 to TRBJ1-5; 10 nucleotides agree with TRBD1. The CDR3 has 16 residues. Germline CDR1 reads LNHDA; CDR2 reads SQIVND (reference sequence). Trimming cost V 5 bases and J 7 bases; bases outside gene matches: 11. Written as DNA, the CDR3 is TGTGCCAGTAGTTCAAACCGGGACAGGGGCGGCCAGCCCCAGCATTTT. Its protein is CASSSNRDRGGQPQHF.

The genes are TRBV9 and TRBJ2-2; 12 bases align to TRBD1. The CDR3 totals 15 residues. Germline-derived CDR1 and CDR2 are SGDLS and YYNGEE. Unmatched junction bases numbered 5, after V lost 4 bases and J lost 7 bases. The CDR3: CASSPGTGGIGELFF. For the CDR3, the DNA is TGTGCCAGCAGCCCCGGGACAGGGGGCATCGGGGAGCTGTTTTTT.

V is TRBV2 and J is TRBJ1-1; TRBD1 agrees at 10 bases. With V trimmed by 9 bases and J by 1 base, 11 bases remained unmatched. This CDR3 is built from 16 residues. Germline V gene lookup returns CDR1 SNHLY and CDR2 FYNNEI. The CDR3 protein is CASSPGQGFTNTEAFF. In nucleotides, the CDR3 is TGTGCCAGTTCTCCGGGACAGGGGTTCACGAACACTGAAGCTTTCTTT.

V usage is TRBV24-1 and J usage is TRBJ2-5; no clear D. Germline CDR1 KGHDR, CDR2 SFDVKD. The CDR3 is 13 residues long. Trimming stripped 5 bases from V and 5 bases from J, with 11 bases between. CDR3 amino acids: CATSVPPGETQYF. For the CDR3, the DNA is TGTGCCACCAGTGTTCCCCCCGGGGAGACCCAGTACTTC.

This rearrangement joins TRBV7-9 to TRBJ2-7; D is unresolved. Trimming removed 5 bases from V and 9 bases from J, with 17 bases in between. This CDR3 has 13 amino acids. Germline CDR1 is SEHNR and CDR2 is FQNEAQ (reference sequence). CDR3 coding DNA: TGTGCCAGCAGCGCCGGTGCTTCGAGAGGGCAGTACTTC. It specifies CASSAGASRGQYF.

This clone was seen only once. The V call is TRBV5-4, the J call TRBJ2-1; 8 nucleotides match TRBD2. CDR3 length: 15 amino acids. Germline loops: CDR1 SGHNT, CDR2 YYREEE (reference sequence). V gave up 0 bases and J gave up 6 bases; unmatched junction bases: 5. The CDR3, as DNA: TGTGCCAGCAGCTTGGGTGCGGGAGGCCCCAATGAGCAGTTCTTC. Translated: CASSLGAGGPNEQFF.

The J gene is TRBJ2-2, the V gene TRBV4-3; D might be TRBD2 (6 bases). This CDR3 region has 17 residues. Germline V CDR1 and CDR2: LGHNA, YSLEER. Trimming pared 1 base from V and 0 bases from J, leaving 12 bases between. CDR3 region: CASSQAPLASNTGELFF. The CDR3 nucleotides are TGCGCCAGCAGCCAAGCGCCACTAGCCTCGAACACCGGGGAGCTGTTTTTT.

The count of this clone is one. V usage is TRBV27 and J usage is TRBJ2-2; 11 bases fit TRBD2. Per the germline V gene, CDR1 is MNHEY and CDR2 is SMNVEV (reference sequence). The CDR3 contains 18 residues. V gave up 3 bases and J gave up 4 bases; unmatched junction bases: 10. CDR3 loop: CASSFSNIAGGSTGELFF. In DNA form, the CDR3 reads TGTGCCAGCAGTTTCTCAAATATAGCGGGAGGGTCCACCGGGGAGCTGTTTTTT.

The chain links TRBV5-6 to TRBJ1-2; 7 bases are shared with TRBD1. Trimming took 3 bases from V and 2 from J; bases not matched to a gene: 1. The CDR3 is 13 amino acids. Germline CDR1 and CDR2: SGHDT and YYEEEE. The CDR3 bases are TGTGCCAGCAGCTCACAGGGGAACTATGGCTACACCTTC. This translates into CASSSQGNYGYTF.

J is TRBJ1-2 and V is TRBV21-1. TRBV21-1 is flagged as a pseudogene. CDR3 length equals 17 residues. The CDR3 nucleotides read TGTGCCAGCAGCCTCCGCAAACCCGGGGGTGAGAACTATGGCTACACCTTC. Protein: CASSLRKPGGENYGYTF.

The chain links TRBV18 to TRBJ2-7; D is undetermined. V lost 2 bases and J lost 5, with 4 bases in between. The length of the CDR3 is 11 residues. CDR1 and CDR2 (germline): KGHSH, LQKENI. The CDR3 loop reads CASSPGHEQYF. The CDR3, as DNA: TGTGCCAGCTCACCAGGCCACGAGCAGTACTTC. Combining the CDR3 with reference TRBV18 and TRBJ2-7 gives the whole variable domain NAGVMQNPRHLVRRRGQEARLRCSPMKGHSHVYWYRQLPEEGLKFMVYLQKENIIDESGMPKERFSAEFPKEGPSILRIQQVVRGDSAAYFCASSPGHEQYFGPGTRLTVT.

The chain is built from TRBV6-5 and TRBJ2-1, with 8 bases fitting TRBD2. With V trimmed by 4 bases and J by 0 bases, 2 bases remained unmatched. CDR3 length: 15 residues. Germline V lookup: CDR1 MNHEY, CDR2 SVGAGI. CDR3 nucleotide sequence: TGTGCCAGCAGTTGGCGGGAGGACTCCTACAATGAGCAGTTCTTC. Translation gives CASSWREDSYNEQFF.

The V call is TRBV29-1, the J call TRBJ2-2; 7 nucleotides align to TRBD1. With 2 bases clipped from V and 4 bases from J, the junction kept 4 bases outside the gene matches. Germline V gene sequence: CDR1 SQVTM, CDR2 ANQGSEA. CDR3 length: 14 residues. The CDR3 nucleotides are TGCAGCGTTGAATCAGGGGGTATCACCGGGGAGCTGTTTTTT. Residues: CSVESGGITGELFF.

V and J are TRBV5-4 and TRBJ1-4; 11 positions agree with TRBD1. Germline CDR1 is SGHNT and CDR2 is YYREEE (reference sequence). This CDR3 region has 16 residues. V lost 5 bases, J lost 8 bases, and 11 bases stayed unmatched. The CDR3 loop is CASSVAPGQGVEKLFF. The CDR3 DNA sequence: TGTGCCAGCAGTGTAGCTCCGGGACAGGGGGTGGAAAAACTGTTTTTT.

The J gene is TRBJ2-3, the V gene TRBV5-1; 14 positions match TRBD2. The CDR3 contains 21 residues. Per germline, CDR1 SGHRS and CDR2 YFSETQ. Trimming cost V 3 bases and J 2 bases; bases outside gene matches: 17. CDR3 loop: CASSYLPPGLAGASATDTQYF. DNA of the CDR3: TGCGCCAGCAGCTACCTACCCCCGGGACTAGCGGGAGCGTCGGCCACAGATACGCAGTATTTT.

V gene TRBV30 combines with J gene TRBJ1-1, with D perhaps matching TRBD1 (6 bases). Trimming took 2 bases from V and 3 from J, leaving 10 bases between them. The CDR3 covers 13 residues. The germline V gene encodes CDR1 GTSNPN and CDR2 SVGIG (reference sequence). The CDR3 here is CAWSRGGDTEAFF. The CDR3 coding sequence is TGTGCCTGGAGTCGAGGGGGAGACACTGAAGCTTTCTTT. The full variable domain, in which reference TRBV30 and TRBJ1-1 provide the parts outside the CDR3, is SQTIHQWPATLVQPVGSPLSLECTVEGTSNPNLYWYRQAAGRGLQLLFYSVGIGQISSEVPQNLSASRPQDRQFILSSKKLLLSDSGFYLCAWSRGGDTEAFFGQGTRLTVV.

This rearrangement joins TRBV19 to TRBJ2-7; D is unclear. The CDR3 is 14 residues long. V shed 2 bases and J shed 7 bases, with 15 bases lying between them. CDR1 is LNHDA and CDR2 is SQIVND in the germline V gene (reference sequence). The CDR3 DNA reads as TGTGCCAGTAGTATAAGACTCCCCCCTCTTGAGCAGTACTTC. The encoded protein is CASSIRLPPLEQYF.

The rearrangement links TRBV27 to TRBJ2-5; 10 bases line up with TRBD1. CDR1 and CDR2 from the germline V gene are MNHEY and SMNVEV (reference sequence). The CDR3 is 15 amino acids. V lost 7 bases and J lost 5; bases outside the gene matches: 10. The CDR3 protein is CASKLAGTGVETQYF. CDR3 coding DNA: TGTGCCAGCAAGCTCGCTGGGACAGGGGTGGAGACCCAGTACTTC.

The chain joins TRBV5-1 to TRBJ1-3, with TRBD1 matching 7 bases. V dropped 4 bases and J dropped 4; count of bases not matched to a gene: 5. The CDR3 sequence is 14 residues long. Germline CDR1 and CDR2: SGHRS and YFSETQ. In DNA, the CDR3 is TGCGCCAGCAGCGCAGGGACAGAAGGAAACACCATATATTTT. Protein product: CASSAGTEGNTIYF.

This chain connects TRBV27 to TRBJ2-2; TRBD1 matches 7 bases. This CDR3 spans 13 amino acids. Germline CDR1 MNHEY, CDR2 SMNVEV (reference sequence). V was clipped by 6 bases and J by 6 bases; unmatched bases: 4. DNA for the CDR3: TGTGCCAGCAGGGACAGGCCTTCCGGGGAGCTGTTTTTT. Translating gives CASRDRPSGELFF.

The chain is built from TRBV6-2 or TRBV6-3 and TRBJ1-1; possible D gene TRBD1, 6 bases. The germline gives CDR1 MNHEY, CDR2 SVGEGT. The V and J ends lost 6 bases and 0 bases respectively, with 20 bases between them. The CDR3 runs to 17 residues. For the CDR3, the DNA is TGTGCCAGCAGCCGCCGTCAGGGGACGAGCATGAACACTGAAGCTTTCTTT. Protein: CASSRRQGTSMNTEAFF.

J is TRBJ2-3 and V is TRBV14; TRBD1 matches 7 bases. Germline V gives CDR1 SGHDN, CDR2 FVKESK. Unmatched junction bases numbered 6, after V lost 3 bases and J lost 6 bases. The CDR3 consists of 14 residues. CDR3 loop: CASSQRGPWDTQYF. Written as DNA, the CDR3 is TGTGCCAGCAGCCAGAGGGGGCCATGGGATACGCAGTATTTT. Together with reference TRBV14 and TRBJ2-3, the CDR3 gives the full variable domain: EAGVTQFPSHSVIEKGQTVTLRCDPISGHDNLYWYRRVMGKEIKFLLHFVKESKQDESGMPNNRFLAERTGGTYSTLKVQPAELEDSGVYFCASSQRGPWDTQYFGPGTRLTVL.